This T cell receptor (beta chain) was recovered during a study of cytomegalovirus exposure and HLA in healthy donors (dated by TCRdb to the late 2010s). Looking at the study overall: In an earlier analysis of roughly 500 of the donors, less than 350 Gb of sequence data and approximately 100 million unique TCR beta sequences from about 179 million T cells were reported. An early release covering roughly 580 HLA-typed donors comprised 250 to 350 gigabases of sequencing data and around 85 million unique TCR sequences. Of the 350 to 450 genotyped donors, 75% to 85% were placed in the genetic ancestry cluster associated with self-reported Caucasian donors. The study was designed to test whether signatures of past pathogen exposure could be identified by cataloging public T cell receptors. The T cell repertoires of several hundred subjects were profiled by immunosequencing and related to cytomegalovirus serostatus. Along with the roughly 670-subject first cohort, a separate validation cohort of more than 90 different subjects was used. To predict cytomegalovirus infection status, the study brought together high-throughput TCR immunosequencing, statistical association of individual TCRs with disease status, and machine learning. A later analysis re-analyzed previously published TCR beta repertoires from roughly 630 donors and added high-resolution HLA genotyping to study TCR occurrence patterns. Rather than drawing on any new phenotypic data, the later analysis identified candidate immune exposures from TCR beta sequences and the way those sequences occurred across donors. An earlier analysis of around 640 of the donors used high-throughput TCR beta sequencing to judge whether each TCR beta V gene segment behaved as functional or pseudogenic. Donor age, sex, ethnicity and CMV serostatus were compiled together with the repertoire data. A later genetic analysis took genome-wide SNP genotypes for about three fifths of the 666 donors and used that subset as a discovery cohort. Every repertoire in the discovery cohort had been generated on one and the same sequencing platform. HLA typing included class I and class II loci at four-digit resolution. The number of typed donors differed by locus: about 620-630 for A, B, C, DRB1 and DQB1; about 520 for DQA1; around 610 for DPA1; and 400 to 480 for DPB1. Roughly 5 DR-DQ haplotypes were handled as single units for association and clustering, since linkage in the cohort was strong. Across about 380 genotyped donors of the cohort, an average of 235,054 unique TCR beta nucleotide sequences per donor were sequenced, and 15% to 20% of those sequences were non-productive. Broader findings and caveats from the paper: In the study, approximately 160 TCR beta chains were listed as associated with cytomegalovirus. Because counts were too low, about 17 rarely observed V segments, including chromosome 9 orphons, were excluded from the earlier analysis of several hundred of the donors. Three of the identified cytomegalovirus-associated TCR beta chains were confirmed in vitro to be specific for cytomegalovirus antigens. In a later analysis, 15,000 to 20,000 TCR beta sequences were associated with specific HLA alleles at a false discovery rate of 0.05. Compared with equally common non-associated chains, HLA-associated TCR beta chains in a later analysis were more clonally expanded and had lower generation probabilities. Because HLA typing was unavailable for some donors at each locus, only the typed subset was used in association tests. For the cohort, immune exposure information was limited to CMV serostatus. Correlated functional status among segregating V segments might be attributable to linkage disequilibrium, but an unknown experimental factor could not be ruled out. Presence/absence analyses assumed roughly uniform sequencing depth across donors, an assumption that may not hold. An earlier analysis of approximately 500 of the donors showed that most TCR beta V segments appeared in productive rearrangements either about 90% or about 30% of the time, which broadly matched IMGT annotations. According to the authors, the approach could potentially be generalized to other disease states and immunological phenotypes. According to a later analysis, parvovirus B19, influenza, CMV and Epstein-Barr virus appeared linked to several top co-occurrence clusters. A further reported finding was that TCR beta sequences accurately predicted the HLA-A and HLA-B alleles for most subjects in the first cohort. In this cohort, only TCR beta chains were sequenced, and detectable features were limited by the absence of alpha or paired-chain data. In a later genetic analysis, a missense DCLRE1C variant was associated with V-gene and J-gene trimming of TCR beta chains, and the association was replicated in an independent cohort. In a later analysis, the rate of TCR association differed among HLA loci, with DRB1 alleles having the most associated TCRs and HLA-C alleles having the fewest. Most TCR sequences were observed very rarely across donors, whereas some public TCRs were present in many individuals. A cluster of highly shared sequence variants was judged likely to be a technical artifact of the sequencing pipeline. When HLA alleles, especially DR and DQ, strongly co-occurred, attributing TCR associations to individual alleles was difficult. A later genetic analysis reported fewer N-insertions in productive TCRs among donors in an Asian-associated ancestry cluster than the approximately 700-donor mean. According to a later analysis, most CMV-associated TCR beta chains appeared to be HLA-restricted, and the HLA associations seemed to be driven largely by CMV exposure. Some IMGT-functional V segments, including TRBV6-2 and TRBV6-3, could not be distinguished by the 87-base-pair reads and were therefore excluded. In both the original and validation cohorts, the classifier was reported to diagnose cytomegalovirus status with high specificity and sensitivity.

Receptor libraries were prepared by the immunoSEQ multiplex PCR assay. For the multiplex PCR, a mixture combining 60 forward primers for TCR Vbeta segments and 13 reverse primers for TCR Jbeta segments was used. The CDR3 region of rearranged TCR beta genes was amplified from genomic DNA with a multiplex PCR assay. On the Illumina HiSeq System, the amplified TCR beta libraries were sequenced as 87-base-pair reads. From the authors' description of their analysis: In a later analysis, approximately 74 million unique TCR beta chains were counted across the 690 or so repertoires, and roughly 11 million of these chains were shared by at least two donors. To remove PCR and sequencing errors, raw reads were error-corrected and collapsed into unique sequences using a nearest-neighbor algorithm that merged closely related sequences. CDR3 sequences were aligned to IMGT reference sequences to assign V, D and J gene segments. For a sequence to be retained, a match of at least six nucleotides was required to both a V gene segment and a J gene segment. Rearrangements were called productive when the CDR3 lacked stop codons and stayed in frame with V and J; all others were non-productive. Following IMGT convention, CDR3 was defined as the stretch from the second conserved V-encoded cysteine to the conserved J-encoded phenylalanine. Sequences without an unambiguous match to a single V gene segment were excluded from the earlier analysis of 500 to 700 of the donors. In an earlier analysis of 587 of the donors, V segments were called functional above 56.7% productive rearrangements and were called segregating when the between-donor standard deviation exceeded 5%. A statistical classification framework was developed to diagnose cytomegalovirus status using the catalog of TCR beta chain sequences. V and J gene assignment, in a later analysis, came from comparing TCR nucleotide sequences with IMGT/GENE-DB human TR gene sequences. A later analysis assigned CDR3 sequences and most-parsimonious VDJ recombination scenarios with the TCRdist pipeline. In a later analysis, every TCR beta chain was defined by the combination of its CDR3 amino acid sequence and its V-gene family, and reads without a unique V-gene family were dropped. A later analysis removed 550 to 700 highly shared, low-generation-probability nucleotide sequences to deal with suspected cross-contamination and a sequencing artifact. For each public chain, a later analysis derived a clonal expansion index from normalized ranks of inferred template counts within each repertoire. Generation probabilities in a later analysis came from a VDJ recombination model fitted to out-of-frame rearrangements, and those results were checked against IGoR. Hypergeometric tests were used in a later analysis to score TCR-TCR, TCR-HLA and TCR-CMV co-occurrence, with a repertoire-size bias correction applied to the TCR pairs. In a later analysis, false discovery rates were estimated by permuting HLA or CMV assignments 20 times. In a later analysis, co-occurring TCRs were grouped with DBSCAN, and TCRdist sequence similarity was added when clustering was performed within HLA-allele-positive subsets. For co-occurrence clustering, repertoires with fewer than 30,000 or more than 120,000 public chains were excluded, along with roughly 5 repertoires with anomalous nucleotide sharing. TCRdb retrieved this table from immuneACCESS and kept in-frame rearrangements only. Not all clones are present; in checked studies, unresolved V genes account for under half, and no reason is known for the remainder. Clone size and V and J calls were adopted from that table, with D and trimming inferred from the DNA. The sample table records roughly 120,000 clones; 77% of these occur just once. The ten largest clones take up about 13% of the sample.

The germline V gene (reference sequence) gives CDR1 as LNHNV and CDR2 as YYDKDF. V trim: 1 base; J trim: 1 base; unmatched bases: 3. The CDR3 holds 15 amino acids from the cysteine to the phenylalanine. Only the CDR3 region is kept as DNA, spanning 45 bases read in frame from base 1. The cohort was made up of approximately 670 healthy bone marrow donors. At the time of sampling, all cohort members were nominally healthy, though unrecorded immune exposures were likely present. The donor was CMV seropositive and was included in the group of 270 or so seropositive cohort members. Every donor gave a peripheral blood sample, and the peripheral blood mononuclear cells from that sample were used for TCR beta sequencing. Genomic DNA was extracted from the blood cell samples with the Qiagen DNeasy Blood Extraction Kit. This clone was recorded only once. Its antigen is not yet known. Per-base quality was not reported, and no clone a single base away is much larger than it.

This chain is built from TRBV15 and TRBJ1-1, with TRBD1 matching 7 junction bases. Sequencing was done on a sample of PBMCs. The TCR originated in a woman in her 40s in good health and CMV-seropositive. Read as DNA, the sequence is TGTGCCACCAGCAGAGTAAGGACAGGGAACACTGAAGCTTTCTTT. The translation is CATSRVRTGNTEAFF.